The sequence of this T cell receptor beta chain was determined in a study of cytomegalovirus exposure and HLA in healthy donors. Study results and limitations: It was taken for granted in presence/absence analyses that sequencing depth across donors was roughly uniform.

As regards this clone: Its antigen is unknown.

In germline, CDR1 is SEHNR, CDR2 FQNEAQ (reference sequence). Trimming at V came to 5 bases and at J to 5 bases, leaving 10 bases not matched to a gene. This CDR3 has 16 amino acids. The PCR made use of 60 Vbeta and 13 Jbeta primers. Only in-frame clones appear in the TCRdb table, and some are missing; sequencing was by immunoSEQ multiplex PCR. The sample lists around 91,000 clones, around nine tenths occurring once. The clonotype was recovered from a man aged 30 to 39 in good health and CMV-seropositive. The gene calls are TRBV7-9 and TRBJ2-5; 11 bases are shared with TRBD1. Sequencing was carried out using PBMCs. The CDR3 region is CASSNRDRGLVETQYF. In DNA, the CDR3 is TGTGCCAGCAGCAACCGGGACAGGGGGTTAGTGGAGACCCAGTACTTC. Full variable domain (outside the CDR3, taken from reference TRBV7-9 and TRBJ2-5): DTGVSQNPRHKITKRGQNVTFRCDPISEHNRLYWYRQTLGQGPEFLTYFQNEAQLEKSRLLSDRFSAERPKGSFSTLEIQRTEQGDSAMYLCASSNRDRGLVETQYFGPGTRLLVL.